This TCR beta chain was profiled in a study of T-cell reconstitution after alpha-beta-depleted transplantation in children. Findings and limits, study-wide: Recipient T cells and thymic progenitors that survived were the source of the high TCRbeta diversity seen at day 60 in some patients. Several hundred rapidly expanded clones from non-depleted graft cells reportedly supplied alpha-beta T cells about two months post-transplant. When one year had passed after transplant, most T-cell counts and diversity came from newly produced T cells.

Worth noting for this clonotype: Its matching antigen is unknown. A much larger clone differs from this one at a single base, so this may be a read error.

As it was prepared, the TCRbeta library received unique molecular identifiers. TCRdb redid the calling of the PCR reads with MiXCR, one entry per CDR3 protein. This sample has 500,000 to 650,000 distinct CDR3 sequences, with 10% to 15% found just once. The CDR3 runs 14 residues. Trimming removed 0 bases at V and 12 bases at J, with 17 bases between. CDR1 is LGHNA and CDR2 is YSLEER in the germline V gene. This receptor was taken from a male patient under 18 who had a stem cell transplant for acute myeloid leukemia, so the T cells may come from the graft donor. Sequencing used PBMCs, mostly from graft donor cells, obtained 360 days after TCRalphabeta/CD19-depleted stem cell transplant. The chain is built from TRBV4-3 and TRBJ2-5; no clear D. CDR3 sequence (DNA): TGCGCCAGCAGCCAAGATGGACGGCAAGAGGCCGAGTACTTC. It encodes CASSQDGRQEAEYF.